These 26 T cell receptor beta chains share one sample of origin, sequenced in a study of metastatic and nonmetastatic thyroid tumors. TCRdb re-processed the PCR reads through MiXCR. The data contain around 25,000 clones, 20% to 30% of them singletons. All patients were treatment-naive before thyroid surgery. Sequenced: blood. All receptors come from a female donor with papillary thyroid cancer or a benign thyroid nodule (not recorded which). Some clones in this sample may be carry-over from other donors' samples.

The table lists this clone with a few counts. V gene TRBV19 combines with J gene TRBJ2-2; D gene uncertain. The germline V gene has CDR1 LNHDA and CDR2 SQIVND (reference sequence). The CDR3 is 13 residues long. Deletions cut 2 bases from V and 5 bases from J, with 6 bases between. The CDR3 coding sequence is TGTGCCAGTAGTATACTCCATACCGGGGAGCTGTTTTTT. This gives the protein CASSILHTGELFF.

The J gene is TRBJ2-5, the V gene TRBV27; TRBD2 matches 7 bases. Germline V gives CDR1 MNHEY, CDR2 SMNVEV (reference sequence). CDR3 length: 16 amino acids. Trimming at V came to 5 bases and at J to 5 bases, leaving 14 bases not matched to a gene. For the CDR3, the DNA is TGTGCCAGCAGTCCAGAGGGCCGACTAGCATGGGAGACCCAGTACTTC. It specifies CASSPEGRLAWETQYF.

The genes are TRBV6-1 and TRBJ2-7; unclear D gene. V was pared by 1 base and J by 1 base, with 5 bases between. CDR3 size: 13 residues. Germline CDR1 is MNHNS and CDR2 is SASEGT. Written as DNA, the CDR3 is TGTGCCAGCAGTGAAGGCTATTCCTACGAGCAGTACTTC. Translated, it gives CASSEGYSYEQYF.

Ten or more counts support this clone. This chain uses TRBV30 with TRBJ2-3; unclear D gene. Germline V gene data show CDR1 as GTSNPN and CDR2 as SVGIG (reference sequence). This CDR3 spans 13 amino acids. V gave up 4 bases and J gave up 3 bases, with 11 bases separating them. This chain's CDR3 is CAWILPGTDTQYF. The CDR3 nucleotides are TGTGCCTGGATCTTGCCTGGGACAGATACGCAGTATTTT.

This chain links TRBV5-1 with TRBJ2-2; weak D call: TRBD2 (6 bases). V was pared by 4 bases and J by 4 bases, with 17 bases between. Germline CDR1 reads SGHRS; CDR2 reads YFSETQ. This CDR3 contains 16 residues. CDR3 sequence reads: CASSLREWGVTGELFF. The CDR3 region has the DNA TGCGCCAGCAGCCTTCGTGAATGGGGGGTCACCGGGGAGCTGTTTTTT.

The table lists this clone with a few counts. V usage is TRBV6-1 and J usage is TRBJ1-1, with TRBD1 identical over 10 bases. V was clipped by 6 bases and J by 4 bases; unmatched bases: 5. The CDR3 loop spans 14 amino acids. Germline CDR1 and CDR2: MNHNS and SASEGT. The CDR3: CASSPGQGSTEAFF. In DNA form, the CDR3 reads TGTGCCAGCAGCCCGGGACAGGGGAGCACTGAAGCTTTCTTT.

This chain connects TRBV6-1 to TRBJ2-1; the D is unclear. The CDR3 runs to 14 residues. Trimming took off 8 bases at V and 9 bases at J, with 20 bases between the two ends. Looked up from germline, CDR1 is MNHNS and CDR2 is SASEGT. CDR3 DNA: TGTGCCAGCTCCCCGGCCCCCTACACCAGTGAGCAGTTCTTC. It specifies CASSPAPYTSEQFF.

At least ten counts were recorded for this clone. The identical CDR3 is also encoded by other nucleotide sequences in the sample. J is TRBJ1-6 and V is TRBV30; possible D gene TRBD1, 6 bases. CDR1 GTSNPN and CDR2 SVGIG come from the germline V gene (reference sequence). The CDR3 contains 13 residues. V dropped 6 bases and J dropped 4 bases, with 10 bases sitting between them. CDR3 residues: CACRGEYNSPLHF. In DNA form, the CDR3 reads TGTGCCTGTAGGGGGGAATATAATTCACCCCTCCACTTT.

There are a few counts of this clone. The chain links TRBV28 to TRBJ1-2; D may be TRBD1 (5 bases). CDR1 and CDR2 from the germline V gene are MDHEN and SYDVKM. V was cut by 5 bases and J by 4 bases, with 17 bases left in between. The CDR3 is made up of 15 amino acids. CDR3 DNA sequence: TGTGCCAGCAGTACCGAATCAGGGAGATCCTATGGCTACACCTTC. It translates to CASSTESGRSYGYTF.

This rearrangement joins TRBV7-8 to TRBJ1-1; D is unresolved. Per germline, CDR1 SGHVS and CDR2 FQNEAQ. The CDR3 totals 14 residues. Deletions cut 1 base from V and 5 bases from J, with 11 bases between. The CDR3 sequence is CASSLVPFSTEAFF. In nucleotides, the CDR3 is TGTGCCAGCAGCTTAGTTCCGTTTAGTACTGAAGCTTTCTTT. Based on the CDR3 plus reference TRBV7-8 and TRBJ1-1, the full variable domain is GAGVSQSPRYKVAKRGQDVALRCDPISGHVSLFWYQQALGQGPEFLTYFQNEAQLDKSGLPSDRFFAERPEGSVSTLKIQRTQQEDSAVYLCASSLVPFSTEAFFGQGTRLTVV.

There are many counts of this clone. The rearrangement uses TRBV2 and TRBJ2-2; D ambiguous. The germline V gene has CDR1 SNHLY and CDR2 FYNNEI. V was pared by 8 bases and J by 0 bases, with 10 bases between. CDR3 length equals 14 residues. The CDR3 bases are TGTGCCAGCTTTGTGGACGCGAACACCGGGGAGCTGTTTTTT. Translating it yields CASFVDANTGELFF.

This clone was observed a handful of times. Without the conserved terminal phenylalanine or tryptophan, this CDR3 likely stems from a read error. It is unclear where the CDR3 begins or ends on the DNA, so no DNA is shown, and the CDR3 is as TCRdb lists it. The chain joins TRBV6-9 to TRBJ2-7; TRBD2, the D gene given by the table, was not confirmed from the DNA. CDR1 and CDR2 from the germline V gene are MNHGY and SVAAGI. The CDR3 is 11 amino acids long, termini counted. Here the CDR3 reads CASSLAVARYL.

This chain joins TRBV3-1 and TRBJ1-2, with D unclear. The V end was cut by 3 bases, the J end by 4 bases, with 15 bases between. In germline, CDR1 is LGHDT, CDR2 YNNKEL (reference sequence). The CDR3 is made up of 15 amino acids. CDR3 region: CASSHSAGLGYGYTF. In DNA, the CDR3 is TGTGCCAGCAGCCATTCAGCGGGGTTGGGCTATGGCTACACCTTC.

This clone showed up many times. The chain uses TRBV5-1 and TRBJ2-1, with 10 bases fitting TRBD1. The length of the CDR3 is 14 residues. V shed 5 bases and J 4 bases; nucleotides not matched to a gene: 3. Germline CDR1 and CDR2: SGHRS and YFSETQ. The CDR3, as DNA: TGCGCCAGCAGACCGGGACAGGGGTACAATGAGCAGTTCTTC. Protein sequence: CASRPGQGYNEQFF.

This clone was recorded at least ten times. The rearrangement links TRBV5-4 to TRBJ1-1; 7 positions agree with TRBD1. This CDR3 spans 13 amino acids. Germline V gives CDR1 SGHNT, CDR2 YYREEE (reference sequence). V was pared by 2 bases and J by 3 bases, with 1 base of the junction left unmatched. The CDR3 protein is CASSLQGYTEAFF. DNA of the CDR3: TGTGCCAGCAGCTTACAGGGGTACACTGAAGCTTTCTTT.

A remark on this clone: One end of the junction does not line up with germline, which may come from a read error. Other DNA sequences in the same sample also yield this CDR3. The CDR3 spells CASSFQTERGTEAFF. The CDR3, as DNA: TGCGCCAGCAGTTTTCAGACGGAACGGGGAACTGAAGCTTTCTTT. This chain uses TRBV12-3 or TRBV12-4 with TRBJ1-1; D call uncertain. The CDR3 length is 15 residues.

V and J are TRBV6-6 and TRBJ2-7; 11 bases map to TRBD1. This CDR3 comprises 16 residues. Unmatched junction bases numbered 4, after V lost 0 bases and J lost 3 bases. Per the germline V gene, CDR1 is MNHNY and CDR2 is SVGAGI (reference sequence). CDR3 protein: CASSYSPGTGGYEQYF. In DNA form, the CDR3 reads TGTGCCAGCAGTTACTCACCCGGGACAGGGGGCTACGAGCAGTACTTC.

The CDR3 sequence is CASSLRGTCGSSTGELFF. As DNA, the CDR3 is TGTGCCAGCAGCCTAAGGGGGACATGTGGGTCGAGCACCGGGGAGCTGTTTTTT. The J gene is TRBJ2-2, the V gene TRBV7-6; a possible D gene is TRBD1 (6 bases). This CDR3 is built from 18 residues. Trimming shortened V by 5 bases and J by 4 bases, and 23 bases separated the two germline ends. Germline lookup yields CDR1 SGHVS and CDR2 FNYEAQ.

This clone was recorded a few times. This sequence joins TRBV6-5 and TRBJ1-3; D ambiguous. This CDR3 is 16 amino acids long. Germline values: CDR1 MNHEY, CDR2 SVGAGI. V lost 0 bases, J lost 1 base, and 10 bases lay in between. CDR3 sequence reads: CASSYSDVASGNTIYF. For the CDR3, the DNA is TGTGCCAGCAGTTACTCGGATGTAGCGTCTGGAAACACCATATATTTT.

This clone is labeled medium-sized. V and J are TRBV20-1 and TRBJ1-4; D might be TRBD1 (6 bases). The CDR3 has 15 residues. V was trimmed by 2 bases and J by 5 bases, leaving 15 bases between them. Germline-derived CDR1 and CDR2 are DFQATT and SNEGSKA (reference sequence). This CDR3 reads CSARFLGAQNEKLFF. The CDR3 DNA follows: TGCAGTGCTAGATTTTTGGGGGCGCAAAATGAAAAACTGTTTTTT.

This clone was recorded many times. The rearrangement links TRBV5-1 to TRBJ1-4; possible D gene TRBD1, 6 bases. The CDR3 is made up of 15 amino acids. Germline V gene lookup returns CDR1 SGHRS and CDR2 YFSETQ. The V gene lost 3 bases and the J gene lost 8 bases, with 17 bases spanning the gap. The CDR3, as DNA: TGCGCCAGCAGCTCGCAGGGAGGTCAGGGGGAAAAACTGTTTTTT. It is translated as CASSSQGGQGEKLFF.

Many counts were recorded for this clone. This rearrangement joins TRBV18 to TRBJ2-2; 7 bases line up with TRBD2. CDR1 KGHSH and CDR2 LQKENI come from the germline V gene. The CDR3 sequence is 16 residues long. Unmatched junction bases numbered 4, after V lost 3 bases and J lost 0 bases. The CDR3 nucleotides read TGTGCCAGCTCACCGGGACTAACTACGAACACCGGGGAGCTGTTTTTT. Translating gives CASSPGLTTNTGELFF.

The genes are TRBV2 and TRBJ1-3; D might be TRBD1 (5 bases). The CDR3 is 15 amino acids. Trimming took 2 bases from V and 3 from J, leaving 11 bases between them. Germline loops: CDR1 SNHLY, CDR2 FYNNEI. This CDR3 reads CASSERDRIGNTIYF. CDR3 nucleotide sequence: TGTGCCAGCAGTGAAAGGGACCGTATTGGAAACACCATATATTTT.

This chain joins TRBV9 and TRBJ2-6; a possible D gene is TRBD2 (5 bases). The V end lost 4 bases, the J end lost 8 bases, and 13 bases lay between the germline ends. The CDR3 is made up of 14 amino acids. Germline values: CDR1 SGDLS, CDR2 YYNGEE. CDR3 bases: TGTGCCAGCAGCTTAGACGGCGGGTCCAACGTCCTGACTTTC. It is translated as CASSLDGGSNVLTF.

This clone was picked up a small number of times. J is TRBJ2-7 and V is TRBV6-5; D gene unclear. The V and J ends lost 4 bases and 2 bases respectively, with 9 bases between them. The germline CDR1 and CDR2 sequences are MNHEY and SVGAGI. CDR3 size: 13 residues. The CDR3 sequence: CASSWSRAYEQYF. The CDR3 DNA reads TGTGCCAGCAGTTGGAGTAGGGCCTACGAGCAGTACTTC.

The J gene is TRBJ1-5, the V gene TRBV19; 11 bases line up with TRBD1. V was clipped by 4 bases and J by 7 bases; unmatched bases: 0. The CDR3 spans 13 residues. The V gene's germline CDR1 is LNHDA and CDR2 SQIVND (reference sequence). CDR3 in amino acids: CASSRDRGQPQHF. CDR3 nucleotide sequence: TGTGCCAGTAGTAGGGACAGGGGGCAGCCCCAGCATTTT. The whole variable domain, filled in from reference TRBV19 and TRBJ1-5, reads DGGITQSPKYLFRKEGQNVTLSCEQNLNHDAMYWYRQDPGQGLRLIYYSQIVNDFQKGDIAEGYSVSREKKESFPLTVTSAQKNPTAFYLCASSRDRGQPQHFGDGTRLSIL.